This T cell receptor beta chain was observed in a study of blood T cell repertoires in COVID-19. Study as a whole: Researchers got acute and convalescent COVID-19 samples from the United States, Italy and Spain. Sources were T cells, B-cell-depleted T cells, or PBMCs; the material itself was cDNA or gDNA.

V lost 4 bases, J lost 4 bases, and 13 bases stayed unmatched. This CDR3 is 16 amino acids long. CDR1 and CDR2 (germline): SGHAT, FQNNGV. Study processing details: Amplification with reference gene primers provided the estimates of nucleated cell counts. Measured with immunoSEQ multiplex PCR; TCRdb has only the in-frame clones, and not every one. D and trimming were read from the DNA, whereas the V and J calls and clone size are those reported in that table. The sample shows about 270,000 clones, around nine tenths of them seen only once. This rearrangement joins TRBV11-2 to TRBJ2-7, with 7 nucleotides matching TRBD1. This clonotype was sampled from a middle-aged man with active or convalescent COVID-19. Material: peripheral blood. The CDR3 region has the DNA TGTGCCAGCAGCTCCCTCGACAGGGATACATATTACGAGCAGTACTTC. Its translation: CASSSLDRDTYYEQYF.